One and the same sample provided the 5 T cell receptor beta chains below, sequenced in a study of CD8+CD57+ T cells in acquired aplastic anemia listed by TCRdb under 2018. Expansion of CD8+CD57+ cells had been shown by flow cytometry in the patients chosen for sequencing. For sequencing, an Illumina HiSeq 2000 was employed. Genomic DNA was used as template for profiling of TCR beta VDJ combinations and CDR3 sequences. TCRdb trimmed the raw reads at Q25, called clones with MiXCR and kept productive beta chains. Identical CDR3 protein sequences are pooled into one entry, listed with their most common genes and DNA. The sample includes about 160,000 distinct CDR3 sequences, with 40% to 60% observed a single time. The ten largest clones represent under 35% of the sample. Sequenced: sorted CD4+, CD8+, or CD8+CD57+ T cells (not recorded which) from PBMCs. Receptors were obtained from a human donor with aplastic anemia.

V is TRBV27 and J is TRBJ2-1, with 12 bases that match TRBD2. Germline loops: CDR1 MNHEY, CDR2 SMNVEV (reference sequence). CDR3 length: 15 residues. Trimming took 7 bases from V and 6 from J; bases not matched to a gene: 7. CDR3 region: CASKAGLAGLNEQFF. The CDR3 bases are TGTGCCAGCAAAGCGGGACTAGCGGGTCTCAATGAGCAGTTCTTC.

This clonotype was seen a handful of times. This sequence joins TRBV28 and TRBJ2-7; D may be TRBD1 or TRBD2 (5 bases each). The CDR3 has 15 residues. V was pared by 4 bases and J by 1 base, with 14 bases between. Per germline, CDR1 MDHEN and CDR2 SYDVKM. The CDR3 is CASSYNRDGSYEQYF. The CDR3 coding sequence is TGTGCCAGCAGTTACAACCGGGACGGGTCCTACGAGCAGTACTTC.

In DNA form, the CDR3 reads TGCAGCGTTTTGACAGGCCACTCCTACGAGCAGTACTTC. It yields the protein CSVLTGHSYEQYF. This chain links TRBV29-1 with TRBJ2-7; D is possibly TRBD1 (6 bases). The CDR3 sequence is 13 residues long. Trimming removed 5 bases at V and 0 bases at J, with 11 bases between. Germline V gives CDR1 SQVTM, CDR2 ANQGSEA.

This chain links TRBV29-1 with TRBJ2-5, with D uncertain. V lost 4 bases and J 1 base, leaving 16 bases between the germline ends. The CDR3 covers 15 residues. The germline CDR1 and CDR2 sequences are SQVTM and ANQGSEA. CDR3 amino acids: CSVATRAGTQETQYF. CDR3 coding DNA: TGCAGCGTTGCTACACGGGCCGGAACCCAAGAGACCCAGTACTTC.

V and J are TRBV7-2 and TRBJ2-2; possibly TRBD2 for D (6 bases). Trimming stripped 0 bases from V and 7 bases from J, with 6 bases between. The germline V gene encodes CDR1 SGHTA and CDR2 FQGNSA. This CDR3 has 13 residues. CDR3 sequence reads: CASSLAGGGELFF. The CDR3 region has the DNA TGTGCCAGCAGCTTAGCGGGGGGCGGGGAGCTGTTTTTT.